This T cell receptor (beta chain) stems from a study of shared clonotypes between healthy human individuals. TCRdb's copy holds only in-frame clones and misses some; the assay was immunoSEQ multiplex PCR. The table records millions of clones, approximately 94% of them present only once. The CDR3 is 13 amino acids. Germline V gene lookup returns CDR1 SEHNR and CDR2 FQNEAQ (reference sequence). After removal of 4 bases from V and 11 bases from J, the junction contained 8 bases not matched to a gene. J is TRBJ2-3 and V is TRBV7-9; TRBD2 agrees at 8 bases. This sequence originates from a man aged 18 to 30 in good health. Sample: naive CD4+ T cells sorted from blood. As to subset: CD45RA+ positively selected. DNA of the CDR3: TGTGCCAGCAGCTCCTTACTAGCGGTTAAGCAGTATTTT. This sequence encodes CASSSLLAVKQYF.